This T cell receptor beta chain originates from a study of Ad26.COV2.S vaccination and SARS-CoV-2 variants. The CDR3 contains 17 residues. Treatment defined: some 20 received Ad26.COV2.S at low or high dose, single or two shots; roughly five received placebo; per-sample allocation not given. Following the first vaccine or placebo injection, samples were taken on day 63. Produced via immunoSEQ multiplex PCR; TCRdb's table is partial and in-frame only. The repertoire includes hundreds of thousands of clones, 90% of them detected once, and approximately 12% sits in the top ten. This rearrangement joins TRBV21-1 to TRBJ1-3; the listed D gene, TRBD1, was not tested against the DNA. TRBV21-1 is shown as a pseudogene. This clonotype was obtained from a person aged 18-65 years who received the Ad26.COV2.S COVID-19 vaccine or a placebo. Sequencing used peripheral blood, obtained in a trial of Ad26.COV2.S vaccine versus placebo. CDR3 in amino acids: CASSKEKGRGPGNTIYF. Written as DNA, the CDR3 is TGTGCCAGCAGCAAAGAGAAGGGCAGGGGACCTGGAAACACCATATATTTT.